The 15 T cell receptor beta chains listed next were all sequenced from one sample in a study of PD-1 blockade in classical Hodgkin lymphoma. Relapse was seen in all patients after autologous stem cell transplantation, and brentuximab vedotin exposure was variable. Assay used: immunoSEQ multiplex PCR; TCRdb lists only in-frame clones, some missing. The table lists under 20,000 clones, roughly 80% of them singletons. The input for sequencing was peripheral blood mononuclear cells (PBMCs), taken before the second cycle of nivolumab. The receptors here all came from a human donor with classical Hodgkin lymphoma.

The gene calls are TRBV28 and TRBJ2-1; 10 nucleotides match TRBD1. The length of the CDR3 is 15 residues. The trim removed 3 bases at V and 9 bases at J, leaving 8 bases unmatched. Germline CDR1 and CDR2: MDHEN and SYDVKM. The chain's CDR3 is CASSFRDRGLGEQFF. The CDR3 nucleotides are TGTGCCAGCAGTTTCAGGGACAGGGGCTTGGGTGAGCAGTTCTTC.

The chain is built from TRBV19 and TRBJ1-4; D unresolved. This CDR3 has 14 amino acids. Germline V gene sequence: CDR1 LNHDA, CDR2 SQIVND (reference sequence). V was clipped by 7 bases and J by 6 bases, with 15 bases between them. CDR3 residues: CASNSLGKDEKLFF. The DNA for the CDR3 is TGTGCCAGTAACTCCCTGGGGAAAGATGAAAAACTGTTTTTT.

V gene TRBV27 combines with J gene TRBJ2-1; 7 bases agree with TRBD2. CDR3 length equals 11 residues. Germline CDR1 and CDR2: MNHEY and SMNVEV (reference sequence). The trim removed 8 bases at V and 7 bases at J, leaving 2 bases unmatched. The CDR3 reads CASGGENEQFF. CDR3 sequence (DNA): TGTGCCAGCGGGGGGGAGAATGAGCAGTTCTTC.

The rearrangement links TRBV19 to TRBJ2-3; TRBD2 aligns across 10 bases. The CDR3 loop spans 17 amino acids. Germline V CDR1 and CDR2: LNHDA, SQIVND (reference sequence). The junction had 12 bases not matched to a gene; V was cut back by 2 bases and J by 7 bases. DNA of the CDR3: TGTGCCAGTAGTATACTCGGGTCTAGCGGGGGCGCAAATACGCAGTATTTT. As protein: CASSILGSSGGANTQYF.

About this clone itself: Other DNA sequences in this specimen translate into the identical CDR3. The V and J genes are TRBV4-3 and TRBJ2-7, with D uncertain. Germline V lookup: CDR1 LGHNA, CDR2 YSLEER. The CDR3 has 12 amino acids. V lost 0 bases and J lost 3, with 3 bases in between. The CDR3 reads CASSQDGYEQYF. The CDR3 region has the DNA TGCGCCAGCAGCCAAGATGGCTACGAGCAGTACTTC.

V gene TRBV5-4 combines with J gene TRBJ2-2, with unresolved D. Trimming removed 2 bases at V and 1 base at J, with 9 bases between. Germline CDR1 reads SGHNT; CDR2 reads YYREEE (reference sequence). The CDR3 loop spans 15 amino acids. The CDR3 loop is CASSLRTGNTGELFF. The CDR3 nucleotides read TGTGCCAGCAGCTTAAGAACGGGGAACACCGGGGAGCTGTTTTTT.

V gene TRBV28 combines with J gene TRBJ2-7, with 9 positions matching TRBD2. V dropped 5 bases and J dropped 2; count of bases not matched to a gene: 7. CDR1 and CDR2 from the germline V gene are MDHEN and SYDVKM. The CDR3 is 15 residues long. The CDR3 spells CASSPGGRAAYEQYF. CDR3 nucleotide sequence: TGTGCCAGCAGTCCCGGCGGGAGGGCCGCCTACGAGCAGTACTTC.

CDR3 nucleotides: TGTGCCAGCGGGAGGGGGCTGGGAGGCTACACCTTC. Encoded protein: CASGRGLGGYTF. The chain uses TRBV6-1 and TRBJ1-2; 7 positions match TRBD1. Germline trimming cut 8 bases from V and 8 bases from J; bases unmatched to any gene: 8. The germline V gene has CDR1 MNHNS and CDR2 SASEGT. This CDR3 comprises 12 residues.

This clone was counted a few times. The V and J genes are TRBV10-3 and TRBJ1-6, with D possibly being TRBD1 (5 bases). CDR3 length: 17 residues. V lost 0 bases, J lost 8 bases, and 17 bases lay in between. The germline V gene has CDR1 ENHRY and CDR2 SYGVKD. The CDR3 region has the DNA TGTGCCATCAGTGAGTCGACTAGGGGACGGACCCATTCACCCCTCCACTTT. This encodes CAISESTRGRTHSPLHF.

The chain is built from TRBV29-1 and TRBJ1-2; 11 bases agree with TRBD1. The ends lost 4 bases at V and 6 bases at J; junction bases unmatched: 7. Germline lookup yields CDR1 SQVTM and CDR2 ANQGSEA. The CDR3 is 14 residues long. CDR3 nucleotide sequence: TGCAGCGTTGGACTCGGACAGGGGGCCAATGGCTACACCTTC. It translates to CSVGLGQGANGYTF. The full variable domain, with the rest looked up from reference TRBV29-1 and TRBJ1-2, is SAVISQKPSRDICQRGTSLTIQCQVDSQVTMMFWYRQQPGQSLTLIATANQGSEATYESGFVIDKFPISRPNLTFSTLTVSNMSPEDSSIYLCSVGLGQGANGYTFGSGTRLTVV.

This clone was recorded only once. The chain uses TRBV11-2 and TRBJ2-1, with D uncertain. Per the germline V gene, CDR1 is SGHAT and CDR2 is FQNNGV. V dropped 5 bases and J dropped 10 bases, with 18 bases sitting between them. The CDR3 covers 14 residues. The CDR3 loop is CASSLRVVKAEQFF. The DNA of the CDR3 is TGTGCCAGCAGCCTACGGGTCGTAAAAGCGGAGCAGTTCTTC.

This clone showed up just once. CDR3 DNA sequence: TGTGCCAGCAGCTTAATCGGACAGGGAATTAACTACGAGCAGTACTTC. It is translated as CASSLIGQGINYEQYF. The J gene is TRBJ2-7, the V gene TRBV7-9, with 8 bases identical to TRBD1. CDR3 length equals 16 residues. CDR1 is SEHNR, CDR2 FQNEAQ, per germline (reference sequence). The trim removed 2 bases at V and 3 bases at J, leaving 9 bases unmatched.

This sequence joins TRBV6-5 and TRBJ2-1; no reliable D call. Germline V gene sequence: CDR1 MNHEY, CDR2 SVGAGI. The germline V and J ends were trimmed by 0 bases and 5 bases, with 11 bases remaining between them. The CDR3 has 15 residues. CDR3 residues: CASSYSSFTDNEQFF. CDR3 coding DNA: TGTGCCAGCAGTTACTCCTCTTTTACAGACAATGAGCAGTTCTTC.

The chain is built from TRBV4-3 and TRBJ2-3; a weak D match, TRBD2 (6 bases). The CDR3 is 19 amino acids. The germline V gene has CDR1 LGHNA and CDR2 YSLEER. V lost 0 bases, J lost 2 bases, and 21 bases lay in between. Here the CDR3 reads CASSQDLGAGRTYTDTQYF. The CDR3 DNA follows: TGCGCCAGCAGCCAAGATCTAGGAGCGGGCCGAACCTACACAGATACGCAGTATTTT.

A remark on this clone: Other nucleotide sequences in the sample specify the same CDR3. V gene TRBV29-1 combines with J gene TRBJ1-1; D is perhaps TRBD1 (5 bases). With 6 bases removed from V and 1 base from J, the gap between germline ends came to 9 bases. Germline-derived CDR1 and CDR2 are SQVTM and ANQGSEA. The CDR3 extends over 12 amino acids. This CDR3 reads CSVRGGNTEAFF. CDR3 nucleotides: TGCAGCGTCCGCGGGGGGAACACTGAAGCTTTCTTT.